This TCR beta chain was documented in a study of PD-1 blockade in classical Hodgkin lymphoma. Study-level information: Patients were administered nivolumab (3 mg/kg intravenously) every 2 weeks.

Each patient's relapse followed autologous stem cell transplantation, and brentuximab vedotin exposure varied. Progressive disease, partial response or complete response was each patient's best response. The V gene end was trimmed by 1 base and the J gene end by 5 bases; junction bases not matched to a gene: 11. Germline lookup yields CDR1 ENHRY and CDR2 SYGVKD. The CDR3 spans 17 residues. The data were produced by immunoSEQ multiplex PCR, yet TCRdb's version contains in-frame clones alone and is incomplete. This table has tens of thousands of clones, about 88% appearing once. This clone was recorded only once. Its antigen is still unknown. Study-level points and caveats: CD4+ TCR diversity, unlike CD8+, climbed significantly by C4D1. Factors driving the repertoire differences, possibly disease activity or prior therapy, remain undefined.

The TCR sequence derives from a human donor with classical Hodgkin lymphoma. This rearrangement joins TRBV10-3 to TRBJ2-5; 9 bases map to TRBD2. The sample in question was peripheral blood mononuclear cells (PBMCs), obtained before the second cycle of nivolumab. The CDR3 loop reads CAISELGGLAPGETQYF. The DNA for the CDR3 is TGTGCCATCAGTGAGTTGGGGGGACTAGCACCGGGCGAGACCCAGTACTTC.